This T cell receptor (beta chain) is drawn from a study of identical twins. One entry per CDR3 protein results from TCRdb running MiXCR on the 5' RACE reads. The sample holds hundreds of thousands of distinct CDR3 sequences; about 20% are singletons and the top ten take around 4.4%. The same specimen was also included in a second study, on T cells expressing NK-cell markers. This second report adds: Most of the eight sequenced donors tested HCMV-seropositive; one tested seronegative. These same clonotypes (in a few donors) also led the CD3+CD56-NKG2C+ fraction.

Specimen: PBMCs. This receptor was identified in a woman aged 18-29 years in good health.

CDR3 coding DNA: TGTGCCAGCAGTTTATTAACGGGTCTCTCCTACGAGCAGTACTTC. Protein: CASSLLTGLSYEQYF. The chain carries TRBV27 and TRBJ2-7; D ambiguous. Per the germline V gene, CDR1 is MNHEY and CDR2 is SMNVEV (reference sequence). Between the trimmed V and J ends, which lost 1 base and 0 bases, there was a span of 10 bases. CDR3 size: 15 residues.